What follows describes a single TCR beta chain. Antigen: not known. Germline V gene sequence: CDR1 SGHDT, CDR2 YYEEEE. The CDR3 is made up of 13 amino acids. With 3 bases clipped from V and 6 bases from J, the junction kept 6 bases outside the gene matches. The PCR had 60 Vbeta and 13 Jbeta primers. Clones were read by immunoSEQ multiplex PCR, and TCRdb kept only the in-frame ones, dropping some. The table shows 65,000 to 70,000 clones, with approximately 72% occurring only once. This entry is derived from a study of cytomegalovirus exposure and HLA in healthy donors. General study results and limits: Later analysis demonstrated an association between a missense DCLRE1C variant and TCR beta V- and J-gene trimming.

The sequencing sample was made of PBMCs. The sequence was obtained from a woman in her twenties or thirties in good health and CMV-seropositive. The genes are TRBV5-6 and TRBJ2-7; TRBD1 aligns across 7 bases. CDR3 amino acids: CASSSTRGCEQYF. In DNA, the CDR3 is TGTGCCAGCAGCTCTACCAGGGGGTGCGAGCAGTACTTC.